This T cell receptor (beta chain) was identified in a study of cytomegalovirus exposure and HLA in healthy donors. This clone was counted only a few times. Per germline, CDR1 SGHTA and CDR2 FQGNSA. Trimming removed 4 bases at V and 4 bases at J, with 14 bases between. The CDR3 totals 15 residues. Both 60 Vbeta primers and 13 Jbeta primers went into the PCR. Generated by immunoSEQ multiplex PCR, the TCRdb table keeps only in-frame clones and is missing some. The sample lists 110,000 or so clones; roughly 80% were seen once. Participants comprised healthy donors of bone marrow. The source is a female donor in good health and CMV-seronegative. The chain links TRBV7-2 to TRBJ2-1; D might be TRBD2 (5 bases). Sequences were obtained from PBMCs. The CDR3 nucleotides are TGTGCCAGCAGCTCAGACTCGGGATCGTACAATGAGCAGTTCTTC. This gives the protein CASSSDSGSYNEQFF.